A single sample is the source of the 20 T cell receptor beta chains below, sequenced in a study of T cells in Graves' hyperthyroidism and ophthalmopathy. TCR beta CDR3 regions were amplified from RNA. TCR CDR3 underwent first-round RT-PCR with the HTBI primer set. TCRdb processed the multiplex PCR reads anew with MiXCR; each CDR3 protein has one entry. This sample yields about 560,000 distinct CDR3 sequences, of which over 15% are seen a single time; 18% belongs to the top ten. The sample taken for sequencing was blood. These receptors all stem from a woman younger than 30 with Graves' hyperthyroidism.

This clonotype was seen a handful of times. The chain combines TRBV5-8 with TRBJ2-5; D gene ambiguous. The length of the CDR3 is 16 residues. Germline V gene sequence: CDR1 SGHTS, CDR2 YDEGEE. Trimming cost V 1 base and J 7 bases, with 20 bases left between them. Written as DNA, the CDR3 is TGTGCCAGCAGCTTGACCCGAGACCCAGTTGTGGGGACCCAGTACTTC. The encoded protein is CASSLTRDPVVGTQYF.

This clonotype was picked up a small number of times. The rearrangement links TRBV19 to TRBJ2-5, with a possible D match to TRBD1 (5 bases). V lost 5 bases and J 2 bases, leaving 12 bases between the germline ends. From germline, CDR1 is LNHDA and CDR2 SQIVND (reference sequence). This CDR3 has 14 amino acids. CDR3 amino acids: CASSHRLQQETQYF. CDR3 coding DNA: TGTGCCAGTAGTCACAGGCTTCAACAAGAGACCCAGTACTTC.

In its sample, this clonotype was seen many times. The rearrangement links TRBV6-1 to TRBJ2-7, with TRBD1 matching over 9 bases. CDR1 is MNHNS and CDR2 is SASEGT in the germline V gene. Losses at the gene ends were 5 bases for V and 0 bases for J; bases not matched to a gene: 8. This CDR3 is 16 amino acids long. The CDR3 DNA follows: TGTGCCAGCAGTCCGGACAGGGGCCGGAGCTCCTACGAGCAGTACTTC. Its protein is CASSPDRGRSSYEQYF.

This clonotype was seen at least ten times. The chain has TRBV27 and TRBJ2-7; maybe TRBD2 (6 bases). The V end was cut by 4 bases, the J end by 6 bases, with 13 bases between. Germline V lookup: CDR1 MNHEY, CDR2 SMNVEV (reference sequence). CDR3 length: 13 residues. For the CDR3, the DNA is TGTGCCAGCAGTTACTCGGCGGGGCGCGAGCAGTACTTC. It specifies CASSYSAGREQYF.

The rearrangement links TRBV19 to TRBJ1-1; 8 bases match TRBD1. The germline V gene encodes CDR1 LNHDA and CDR2 SQIVND (reference sequence). V lost 4 bases and J lost 7; bases outside the gene matches: 14. The length of the CDR3 is 16 residues. CDR3 sequence: CASSNRGWDAVNEAFF. In DNA form, the CDR3 reads TGTGCCAGTAGTAACAGGGGGTGGGACGCCGTAAATGAAGCTTTCTTT.

The V gene is TRBV25-1, the J gene TRBJ2-7; 9 bases are a match to TRBD1. Germline V CDR1 and CDR2: MGHDK, SYGVNS. This CDR3 is 14 amino acids long. The trim removed 7 bases at V and 1 base at J, leaving 5 bases unmatched. CDR3 sequence (DNA): TGTGCCAGCACCAAACAGGGGGCGTCCTACGAGCAGTACTTC. This gives the protein CASTKQGASYEQYF.

The chain links TRBV28 to TRBJ1-5, with D perhaps TRBD1 (6 bases). V dropped 10 bases and J dropped 5 bases, with 18 bases sitting between them. This CDR3 region has 14 residues. The germline V gene encodes CDR1 MDHEN and CDR2 SYDVKM. The chain's CDR3 is CATRTGGAYQPQHF. Written as DNA, the CDR3 is TGTGCCACGAGGACGGGGGGGGCTTATCAGCCCCAGCATTTT.

The gene calls are TRBV2 and TRBJ2-7; 7 bases agree with TRBD2. Germline-derived CDR1 and CDR2 are SNHLY and FYNNEI. J gave up 7 bases and V 10 bases, and 10 bases lay outside the gene matches. There are 12 residues in the CDR3. CDR3 sequence (DNA): TGTGCCACCTCGATCCTCGGGGGGGAGCAGTACTTC. This encodes CATSILGGEQYF.

This chain joins TRBV6-1 and TRBJ1-1; D is uncertain. The germline V gene encodes CDR1 MNHNS and CDR2 SASEGT. Trimming took off 5 bases at V and 0 bases at J, with 16 bases between the two ends. The CDR3 runs 16 residues. The CDR3 nucleotides read TGTGCCAGCAGTTATAATTTCGAGGGAATGAACACTGAAGCTTTCTTT. This sequence encodes CASSYNFEGMNTEAFF.

This clonotype was counted many times. At one end the junction does not follow the germline gene, possibly because of a read error. The chain recombines TRBV7-6 with TRBJ2-1; 8 bases align to TRBD1. The V gene's germline CDR1 is SGHVS and CDR2 FNYEAQ. The CDR3 is 16 amino acids. The CDR3 nucleotides read TGTGCCAGCAGCACCGGGACAGGTAGCTCCTACAATGAGCAGTGCTTC. Residues: CASSTGTGSSYNEQCF. The full variable domain, with the rest looked up from reference TRBV7-6 and TRBJ2-1, is GAGVSQSPRYKVTKRGQDVALRCDPISGHVSLYWYRQALGQGPEFLTYFNYEAQQDKSGLPNDRFSAERPEGSISTLTIQRTEQRDSAMYRCASSTGTGSSYNEQCFGPGTRLTVL.

In regard to this clonotype: Being one base from a much bigger clone, this may be a read error. This rearrangement joins TRBV5-1 to TRBJ1-2; D gene uncertain. Germline V gene lookup returns CDR1 SGHRS and CDR2 YFSETQ. V shed 0 bases and J shed 6 bases, with 15 bases lying between them. This CDR3 has 15 amino acids. The CDR3 spells CASSLDAWARNGYTF. The CDR3 DNA sequence: TGCGCCAGCAGCTTGGATGCGTGGGCAAGGAATGGCTACACCTTC.

This clonotype was observed a single time. Since a much larger clone is just one base distant, this may be a read error. The chain uses TRBV3-1 and TRBJ1-1, with a tentative D call TRBD1 (6 bases). Looked up from germline, CDR1 is LGHDT and CDR2 is YNNKEL (reference sequence). This CDR3 comprises 15 residues. Trimming stripped 0 bases from V and 6 bases from J, with 14 bases between. The CDR3 nucleotides read TGTGCCAGCAGCCAAGAATGGGGGGCCTGGGCTGAAGCTTTCTTT. This gives the protein CASSQEWGAWAEAFF.

This clonotype was observed a handful of times. J is TRBJ2-4 and V is TRBV5-6; 10 bases line up with TRBD2. The V gene end was trimmed by 1 base and the J gene end by 6 bases; junction bases not matched to a gene: 7. Per the germline V gene, CDR1 is SGHDT and CDR2 is YYEEEE. The CDR3 totals 16 residues. CDR3: CASSLRRLAGINIQYF. The CDR3 bases are TGTGCCAGCAGCTTGAGAAGACTAGCGGGCATAAACATTCAGTACTTC.

This clonotype was recorded many times. This sequence joins TRBV7-2 and TRBJ2-1, with D hard to call. Trimming removed 0 bases from V and 8 bases from J, with 5 bases in between. Germline CDR1 reads SGHTA; CDR2 reads FQGNSA. The CDR3 length is 12 residues. The CDR3 sequence: CASSLAQYEQFF. CDR3 bases: TGTGCCAGCAGCTTAGCGCAGTATGAGCAGTTCTTC.

V usage is TRBV13 and J usage is TRBJ2-7; D gene ambiguous. V was shortened by 3 bases and J by 3 bases, with 12 bases between the two germline ends. The CDR3 is 14 residues long. Looked up from germline, CDR1 is PRHDT and CDR2 is FYEKMQ (reference sequence). The CDR3 nucleotides read TGTGCCAGCAGCTTCTTAAACGGTTTCTACGAGCAGTACTTC. As protein: CASSFLNGFYEQYF.

The chain uses TRBV6-2 or TRBV6-3 and TRBJ2-2; 10 bases map to TRBD2. Germline CDR1 reads MNHEY; CDR2 reads SVGEGT. CDR3 length: 18 amino acids. V trimming: 0 bases; J trimming: 0 bases; junction bases outside the gene matches: 4. CDR3 loop: CASSYSRLAGANTGELFF. CDR3 DNA sequence: TGTGCCAGCAGTTACTCTAGGCTAGCGGGGGCGAACACCGGGGAGCTGTTTTTT.

In this sample, this clonotype turned up many times. This chain joins TRBV20-1 and TRBJ2-1; D not resolved. The ends were cut back, 1 base at V and 12 bases at J, with 10 bases in the middle. In germline, CDR1 is DFQATT, CDR2 SNEGSKA (reference sequence). This CDR3 comprises 11 residues. In DNA, the CDR3 is TGCAGTGCTAGAGCCATTATCGGGCAGTTCTTC. It translates to CSARAIIGQFF.

The chain uses TRBV24-1 and TRBJ2-7, with D possibly matching TRBD1 (7 bases). There are 14 residues in the CDR3. V lost 5 bases to trimming and J lost 6 bases, with 16 bases between them. CDR1 KGHDR and CDR2 SFDVKD come from the germline V gene. CDR3 sequence (DNA): TGTGCCACCAGTGGAGGAGGGGGCAAGGGCGAGCAGTACTTC. It yields the protein CATSGGGGKGEQYF.

This clonotype was counted at least ten times. This chain uses TRBV28 with TRBJ2-7; 10 bases agree with TRBD1. This CDR3 contains 15 residues. Looked up from germline, CDR1 is MDHEN and CDR2 is SYDVKM. Trimming cost V 5 bases and J 5 bases; bases outside gene matches: 9. CDR3: CASSESGTGVDEQYF. The CDR3 nucleotides read TGTGCCAGCAGTGAATCCGGGACAGGGGTGGACGAGCAGTACTTC.

This clonotype came up a few times. As DNA, the CDR3 is TGCAGCGTTGAGGGGCTTAACACTGAAGCTTTCTTT. Its protein is CSVEGLNTEAFF. The gene calls are TRBV29-1 and TRBJ1-1, with D possibly being TRBD1 (5 bases). This CDR3 has 12 residues. Per the germline V gene, CDR1 is SQVTM and CDR2 is ANQGSEA. Trimming shortened V by 3 bases and J by 2 bases, and 7 bases separated the two germline ends. The entire variable domain, with the rest obtained from reference TRBV29-1 and TRBJ1-1, is as follows: SAVISQKPSRDICQRGTSLTIQCQVDSQVTMMFWYRQQPGQSLTLIATANQGSEATYESGFVIDKFPISRPNLTFSTLTVSNMSPEDSSIYLCSVEGLNTEAFFGQGTRLTVV.